Below, one T cell receptor (beta chain) is given with its context. Method: immunoSEQ multiplex PCR; TCRdb's copy keeps in-frame clones and lacks some. The sample holds around 220,000 clones; 65% to 90% are singletons and the top ten take roughly 4.9%. V lost 4 bases and J lost 5; bases outside the gene matches: 4. CDR1 and CDR2 from the germline V gene are LGHDT and YNNKEL (reference sequence). The CDR3 runs 13 residues. The sample belongs to a study of blood T cell repertoires in COVID-19. The chain couples TRBV3-1 (or the pseudogene TRBV3-2) to TRBJ1-1; TRBD1 aligns across 7 bases. The receptor's source is a woman of 80 years or more with active or convalescent COVID-19. Sequencing was done on a sample of peripheral blood. CDR3 sequence (DNA): TGTGCCAGCAGCCCGACAGGGCTTACTGAAGCTTTCTTT. Its translation: CASSPTGLTEAFF.